Presented here are 8 T cell receptor beta chains from one specimen sequenced in a study of response to subunit inactivated influenza vaccine. MiXCR, applied by TCRdb to the RT-PCR reads, yields one record per CDR3 protein. This table holds roughly 570,000 distinct CDR3 sequences, approximately 12% found once. The material was PBMCs from blood, obtained about 40 days after vaccination. The source of these receptors is a man between 50 and 59 years old who received an inactivated influenza vaccine.

This clonotype was seen ten or more times. The chain uses TRBV28 and TRBJ2-2; D is unclear. CDR1 and CDR2 from the germline V gene are MDHEN and SYDVKM. Trimming removed 3 bases from V and 2 bases from J, with 13 bases in between. The CDR3 spans 16 residues. CDR3 sequence (DNA): TGTGCCAGCAGTTTCGTCGGCAGGCGAAACACCGGGGAGCTGTTTTTT. The encoded protein is CASSFVGRRNTGELFF.

This clonotype appeared many times. The V call is TRBV10-3, the J call TRBJ2-3, with D possibly matching TRBD1 (5 bases). V shed 7 bases and J shed 3 bases, with 14 bases lying between them. CDR1 ENHRY and CDR2 SYGVKD come from the germline V gene. This CDR3 comprises 14 residues. In DNA form, the CDR3 reads TGTGCCATCACCACCCAGGGAAGAACAGATACGCAGTATTTT. Translating gives CAITTQGRTDTQYF.

The chain combines TRBV25-1 with TRBJ1-1; unclear D gene. V was trimmed by 5 bases and J by 1 base, leaving 5 bases between them. Germline V gives CDR1 MGHDK, CDR2 SYGVNS. This CDR3 contains 12 residues. CDR3 DNA sequence: TGTGCCAGCAGTCCACAGAACACTGAAGCTTTCTTT. Translation gives CASSPQNTEAFF.

The chain is built from TRBV7-8 and TRBJ2-5, with 11 bases aligning to TRBD2. CDR3 length equals 17 residues. After removal of 2 bases from V and 1 base from J, the junction contained 6 bases not matched to a gene. Germline lookup yields CDR1 SGHVS and CDR2 FQNEAQ. In DNA form, the CDR3 reads TGTGCCAGCAGCTTACTAGCGGGAGGCCTCCTCCAAGAGACCCAGTACTTC. This codes for CASSLLAGGLLQETQYF. Filled out from reference TRBV7-8 and TRBJ2-5, the complete variable domain reads GAGVSQSPRYKVAKRGQDVALRCDPISGHVSLFWYQQALGQGPEFLTYFQNEAQLDKSGLPSDRFFAERPEGSVSTLKIQRTQQEDSAVYLCASSLLAGGLLQETQYFGPGTRLLVL.

This clonotype was recorded many times. This chain uses TRBV6-5 with TRBJ1-1; 10 nucleotides line up with TRBD1. Germline V gives CDR1 MNHEY, CDR2 SVGAGI. This CDR3 has 13 amino acids. V lost 4 bases to trimming and J lost 5 bases; unmatched junction nucleotides: 1. The DNA for the CDR3 is TGTGCCAGCAGTTGGGACAGGGGTACTGAAGCTTTCTTT. This codes for CASSWDRGTEAFF.

This clonotype was seen ten or more times. The gene calls are TRBV20-1 and TRBJ2-2, with D tentatively TRBD2 (6 bases). The CDR3 totals 14 residues. Trimming cost V 3 bases and J 3 bases, with 11 bases left between them. CDR1 is DFQATT and CDR2 is SNEGSKA in the germline V gene (reference sequence). CDR3 nucleotide sequence: TGCAGTGCTAGTAGGAGGGCGGACACCGGGGAGCTGTTTTTT. This codes for CSASRRADTGELFF.

The rearrangement joins TRBV20-1 to TRBJ1-1; D is ambiguous. Trimming took off 1 base at V and 1 base at J, with 10 bases between the two ends. In germline, CDR1 is DFQATT, CDR2 SNEGSKA (reference sequence). The CDR3 runs 14 residues. The CDR3 coding sequence is TGCAGTGCTAGAGGAATAGGGAGGAACACTGAAGCTTTCTTT. This gives the protein CSARGIGRNTEAFF.

This clonotype has a handful of counts. This chain links TRBV6-2 or TRBV6-3 with TRBJ2-5; perhaps TRBD1 as D (5 bases). Germline V gene sequence: CDR1 MNHEY, CDR2 SVGEGT. V lost 2 bases, J lost 5 bases, and 21 bases lay in between. This CDR3 comprises 17 residues. CDR3 nucleotide sequence: TGTGCCAGCAGTTACCCGAAGGGGCAGACGGCCCACGAGACCCAGTACTTC. Translation gives CASSYPKGQTAHETQYF.